The T cell receptor beta chain under discussion was sequenced for a study of glioma-infiltrating T cells. General study findings and limits: Signature shared blood CDR3 motifs were enriched in low-divergence and depleted in high-divergence patients. Gliomas, especially low-grade, showed above-expected tissue-blood divergence; non-neoplastic patients showed below.

Using RNA template, CDR3s of TCR alpha and beta were amplified with iRepertoire arm-PCR. TCRdb reanalysed the multiplex PCR reads using MiXCR and keeps one entry per CDR3 protein. Seen here are more than 300,000 distinct CDR3 sequences, 41% observed once, and the top ten hold more than 10%. This clonotype was detected ten times or more. The antigen is undetermined. This TCR came from a human donor with low-grade glioma or glioblastoma, undergoing nonglioma brain surgery, or in good health (not recorded which). Sequencing was carried out using glioma tissue, nonneoplastic brain tissue, or PBMCs (not recorded which).

The CDR3 region has the DNA TGTGCCAGCAGTTTCCGGACCTCCTACGAGCAGTACTTC. Amino acids: CASSFRTSYEQYF. V is TRBV28 and J is TRBJ2-7; D is undetermined. Germline loops: CDR1 MDHEN, CDR2 SYDVKM. The V end was cut by 3 bases, the J end by 0 bases, with 6 bases between. This CDR3 comprises 13 residues.